One sample yielded the 6 T cell receptor beta chains listed below, sequenced in a study of blood T cells in healthy people across ages (dated by TCRdb to 2013 to 2016). The library was made by 5' RACE. The sequencing machine was an Illumina HiSeq 2500. A second PCR of about 7 to 12 cycles was performed with a sample-barcoded 5' primer and a J-beta primer mix. TCRdb reprocessed the public reads (quality trimming at Q25 with fastp, clone calling with MiXCR) and kept in-frame beta chains. Each entry merges the rows of one CDR3 protein and shows their most common DNA and genes. This sample lists around 990,000 distinct CDR3 sequences; more than 30% were detected once. The ten most abundant clones make up over 10% of the sample. The sequencing input was blood. The receptors were sampled from a man younger than 30 in good health.

The rearrangement joins TRBV20-1 to TRBJ1-5; the match to TRBD1 covers 10 bases. Per germline, CDR1 DFQATT and CDR2 SNEGSKA (reference sequence). The CDR3 runs 17 residues. V shed 5 bases and J 2 bases; nucleotides not matched to a gene: 12. DNA for the CDR3: TGCAGTGCTCCGGTAGGACAGGGGGATCGGGGCAATCAGCCCCAGCATTTT. Translation: CSAPVGQGDRGNQPQHF.

This clonotype was counted only a few times. The V call is TRBV14, the J call TRBJ2-1, with 7 bases fitting TRBD1. Germline lookup yields CDR1 SGHDN and CDR2 FVKESK. The CDR3 has 15 residues. The J segment lost 4 bases and the V segment lost 3 bases, leaving 6 bases of the junction unmatched. CDR3 amino acids: CASSQGRGQYNEQFF. In DNA, the CDR3 is TGTGCCAGCAGCCAGGGAAGGGGACAGTACAATGAGCAGTTCTTC.

This clonotype was observed at least ten times. This sequence joins TRBV7-9 and TRBJ2-7; D not certain. Germline CDR1 and CDR2: SEHNR and FQNEAQ (reference sequence). V was trimmed by 3 bases and J by 3 bases, leaving 6 bases between them. The CDR3 is 12 residues long. The CDR3 spells CASSFGSYEQYF. The CDR3 bases are TGTGCCAGCAGCTTCGGCAGCTACGAGCAGTACTTC. Full variable domain (outside the CDR3, taken from reference TRBV7-9 and TRBJ2-7): DTGVSQNPRHKITKRGQNVTFRCDPISEHNRLYWYRQTLGQGPEFLTYFQNEAQLEKSRLLSDRFSAERPKGSFSTLEIQRTEQGDSAMYLCASSFGSYEQYFGPGTRLTVT.

The chain joins TRBV12-3 or TRBV12-4 to TRBJ1-1; D not certain. V lost 2 bases to trimming and J lost 1 base, with 8 bases between them. The CDR3 loop spans 14 amino acids. The CDR3 sequence: CASSLKTGNTEAFF. The CDR3 coding sequence is TGTGCCAGCAGTTTAAAGACCGGGAACACTGAAGCTTTCTTT.

In regard to this clonotype: A clone one base away is much larger, so this may be a read error. The genes are TRBV7-2 and TRBJ1-2; D not resolved. The CDR3 extends over 15 amino acids. Germline-derived CDR1 and CDR2 are SGHTA and FQGNSA. CDR3 DNA: TGTGCCGGCAGCTTACAGCTCTCCAGTGACTATGGCTACACCTTC. The encoded protein is CAGSLQLSSDYGYTF.

The CDR3 reads CASAPAGGYNEQFF. CDR3 coding DNA: TGTGCTAGTGCCCCGGCAGGCGGCTACAATGAGCAGTTCTTC. This chain links TRBV12-5 with TRBJ2-1; D call uncertain. CDR1 is LGHNT and CDR2 is FRNRAP in the germline V gene. Trimming pared 7 bases from V and 3 bases from J, leaving 13 bases between. The CDR3 has 14 amino acids. The whole variable domain, filled in from reference TRBV12-5 and TRBJ2-1, reads DARVTQTPRHKVTEMGQEVTMRCQPILGHNTVFWYRQTMMQGLELLAYFRNRAPLDDSGMPKDRFSAEMPDATLATLKIQPSEPRDSAVYFCASAPAGGYNEQFFGPGTRLTVL.